This T cell receptor (beta chain) was recorded in a study of T cells in localized non-small cell lung cancer. Study-wide results and caveats: Blood T cell density predicted longer survival; adjacent-lung clonality, shorter. Heterogeneity stays possible, as sequencing covered only one tumor region.

Profiling relied on immunoSEQ multiplex PCR, and the TCRdb table lists in-frame clones only, not all of them. Here the sample spans over 750 clones, roughly a fifth being singletons. The length of the CDR3 is 16 residues. Germline V lookup: CDR1 ENHRY, CDR2 SYGVKD. Deletions cut 2 bases from V and 6 bases from J, with 14 bases between. This clone showed up just a few times. What it recognizes is unknown. This receptor was obtained from a female donor over 55 with stage II squamous cell lung carcinoma. This chain joins TRBV10-3 and TRBJ1-6, with D possibly matching TRBD1 (6 bases). The sample consisted of lung tumor tissue, taken before any cancer treatment. The CDR3 here is CAISEPKGGSNSPLHF. As DNA, the CDR3 is TGTGCCATCAGTGAGCCGAAGGGGGGATCTAATTCACCCCTCCACTTT.